The clone carrying this TCR beta chain was seen many times. Its antigen is unknown. V gave up 1 base and J gave up 4 bases, with 2 bases separating them. Germline CDR1 reads SGHVS; CDR2 reads FQNEAQ. CDR3 size: 11 residues. The sample belongs to a study of T cell repertoires in cytomegalovirus infection. Across the whole study: CMV infection plus the matching HLA type was flagged by public TCR beta signatures.

Whole-study results and caveats: Dominant in the ex vivo response were TCR beta clonotypes restricted by HLA-C and specific for CMV. Cumulated frequencies of public TCR beta families served to identify carriers of CMV plus the relevant HLA.

In TCRdb, the reads were re-called with MiXCR into one record per CDR3 protein. The sample includes under 200,000 distinct CDR3 sequences, roughly 9% of them seen just once. The rearrangement joins TRBV7-8 to TRBJ2-7; D is ambiguous. This receptor was taken from a human donor in good health (CMV status not recorded). Some clones in this sample may be carry-over from other donors' samples. The sequenced sample consisted of PBMCs. The CDR3 here is CASSLEYEQYF. Here the CDR3 DNA reads TGTGCCAGCAGCTTAGAGTACGAGCAGTACTTC.